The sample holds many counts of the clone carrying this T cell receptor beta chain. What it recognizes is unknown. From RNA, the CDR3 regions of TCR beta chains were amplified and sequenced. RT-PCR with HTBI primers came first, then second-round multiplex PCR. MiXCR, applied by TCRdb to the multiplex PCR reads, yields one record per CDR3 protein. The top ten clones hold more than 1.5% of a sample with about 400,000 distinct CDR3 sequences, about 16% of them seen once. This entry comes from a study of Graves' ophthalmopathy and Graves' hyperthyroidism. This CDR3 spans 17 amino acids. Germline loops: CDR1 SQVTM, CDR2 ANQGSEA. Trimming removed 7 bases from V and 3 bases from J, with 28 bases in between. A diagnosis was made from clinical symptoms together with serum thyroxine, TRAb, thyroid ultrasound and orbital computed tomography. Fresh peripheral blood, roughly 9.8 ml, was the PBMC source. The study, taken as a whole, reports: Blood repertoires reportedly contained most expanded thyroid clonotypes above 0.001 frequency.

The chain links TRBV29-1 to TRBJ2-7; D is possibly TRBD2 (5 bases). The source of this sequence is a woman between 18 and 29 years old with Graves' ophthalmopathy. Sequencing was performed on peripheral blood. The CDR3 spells CSALMTTHRSWLYEQYF. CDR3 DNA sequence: TGCAGCGCCTTGATGACTACCCACCGTAGCTGGCTCTACGAGCAGTACTTC.